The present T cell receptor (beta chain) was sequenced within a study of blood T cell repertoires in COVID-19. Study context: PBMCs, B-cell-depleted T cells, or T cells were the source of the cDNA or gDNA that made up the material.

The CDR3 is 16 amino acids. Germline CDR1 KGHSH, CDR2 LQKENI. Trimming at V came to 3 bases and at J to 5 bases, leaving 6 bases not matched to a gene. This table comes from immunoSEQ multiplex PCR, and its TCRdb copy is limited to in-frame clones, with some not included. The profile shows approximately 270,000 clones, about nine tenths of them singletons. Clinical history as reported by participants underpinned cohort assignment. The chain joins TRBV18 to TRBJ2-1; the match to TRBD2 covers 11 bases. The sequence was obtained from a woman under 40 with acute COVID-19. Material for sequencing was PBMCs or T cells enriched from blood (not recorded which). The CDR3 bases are TGTGCCAGCTCACCGTTAGCGGGAGGGAACCACAATGAGCAGTTCTTC. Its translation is CASSPLAGGNHNEQFF.